This T cell receptor beta chain was observed in a study of OX40 agonist ivuxolimab in advanced cancers. Study as a whole: An anti-OX40 (CD134) antibody with agonistic activity, ivuxolimab, was administered to patients. General study points: Among T cells, CD8+ cells averaged more expanded clones than CD4+ cells. Near-lowest levels of clonal expansion characterized partial responders at 0.1-3.0 mg/kg.

Of note for this clone: Its antigen is not identified.

Repertoires were generated with immunoSEQ multiplex PCR, while TCRdb's copy carries only in-frame clones and drops some. The data show about 83,000 clones, with approximately 91% seen just once and more than 0.65% held by the top ten. Trimming left V 6 bases short and J 1 base short, with 13 bases between. The germline CDR1 and CDR2 sequences are KGHSH and LQKENI. CDR3 length: 15 amino acids. The V and J genes are TRBV18 and TRBJ1-5; a weak D match, TRBD1 (5 bases). The source was CD4+ or CD8+ T cells sorted from blood, collected in a trial of the OX40 agonist ivuxolimab. The sequence derives from an adult with an advanced solid tumor such as melanoma, head and neck, liver or kidney cancer. The CDR3 protein is CASSGGDRSNQPQHF. The CDR3 DNA reads as TGTGCCAGCTCTGGGGGGGATCGAAGCAATCAGCCCCAGCATTTT.